In this sample, the clone carrying this T cell receptor beta chain turned up once. Its cognate antigen is unknown. One end of the junction does not line up with germline, which may come from a read error. The repertoire was sequenced with immunoSEQ multiplex PCR; TCRdb's copy has only in-frame clones and lacks some. The sample has around 400,000 clones; 80% to 95% are singletons. In germline, CDR1 is SGHTA, CDR2 FQGNSA. CDR3 size: 14 residues. The sample is drawn from a study of Ad26.COV2.S vaccination and SARS-CoV-2 variants. Overall study context: Donor got 5x10^10 or 1x10^11 viral particles of Ad26.COV2.S. Study-level results: The analyses of TCR breadth and depth may have understated the size of total T cell responses.

Treatment here: some 19 received Ad26.COV2.S at low or high dose, single or two shots; a few received placebo; per-sample allocation not given. At day 63 after the first vaccine or placebo injection, samples were drawn. This TCR was sampled from a person between 18 and 65 years old who received the Ad26.COV2.S COVID-19 vaccine or a placebo. The chain uses TRBV7-2 and TRBJ2-5, with D tentatively TRBD2 (6 bases). Specimen: peripheral blood, collected in a trial of Ad26.COV2.S vaccine versus placebo. The CDR3 loop is CASSLAFGVDYNHF. DNA for the CDR3: TGTGCCAGCAGCCTCGCCTTCGGAGTGGACTATAATCACTTC.